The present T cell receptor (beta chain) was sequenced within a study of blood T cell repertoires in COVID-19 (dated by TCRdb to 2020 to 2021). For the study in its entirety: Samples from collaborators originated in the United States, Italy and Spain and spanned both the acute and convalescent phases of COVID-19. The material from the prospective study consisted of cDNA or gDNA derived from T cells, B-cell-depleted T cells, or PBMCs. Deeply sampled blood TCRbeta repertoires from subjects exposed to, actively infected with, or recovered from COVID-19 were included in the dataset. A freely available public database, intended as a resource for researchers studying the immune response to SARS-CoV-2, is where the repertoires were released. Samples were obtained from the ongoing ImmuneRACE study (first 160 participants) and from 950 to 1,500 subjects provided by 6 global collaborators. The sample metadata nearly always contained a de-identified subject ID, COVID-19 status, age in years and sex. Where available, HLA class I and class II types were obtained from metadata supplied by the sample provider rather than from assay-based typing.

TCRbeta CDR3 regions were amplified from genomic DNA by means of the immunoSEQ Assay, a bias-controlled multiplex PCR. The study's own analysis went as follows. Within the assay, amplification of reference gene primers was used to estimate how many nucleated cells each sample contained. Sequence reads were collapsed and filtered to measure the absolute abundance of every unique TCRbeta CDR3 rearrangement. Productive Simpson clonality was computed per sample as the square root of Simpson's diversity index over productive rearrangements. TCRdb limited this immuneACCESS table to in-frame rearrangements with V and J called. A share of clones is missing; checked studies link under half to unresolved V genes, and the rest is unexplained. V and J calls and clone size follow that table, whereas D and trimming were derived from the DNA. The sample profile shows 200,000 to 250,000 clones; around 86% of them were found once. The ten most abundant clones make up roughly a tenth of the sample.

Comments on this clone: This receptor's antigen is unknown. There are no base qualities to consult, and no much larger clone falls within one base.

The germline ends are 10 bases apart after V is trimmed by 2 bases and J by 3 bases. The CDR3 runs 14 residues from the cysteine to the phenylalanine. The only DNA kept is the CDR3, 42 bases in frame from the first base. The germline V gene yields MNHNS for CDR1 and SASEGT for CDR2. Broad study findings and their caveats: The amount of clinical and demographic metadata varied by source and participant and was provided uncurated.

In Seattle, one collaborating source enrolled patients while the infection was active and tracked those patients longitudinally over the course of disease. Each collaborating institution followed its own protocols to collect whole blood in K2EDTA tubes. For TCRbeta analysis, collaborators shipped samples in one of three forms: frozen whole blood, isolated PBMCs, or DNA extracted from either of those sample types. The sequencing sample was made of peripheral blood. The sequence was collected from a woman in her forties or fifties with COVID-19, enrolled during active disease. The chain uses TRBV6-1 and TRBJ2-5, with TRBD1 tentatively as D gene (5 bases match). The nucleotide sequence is TGTGCCAGCAGTGAACAGGGATGGAAAGAGACCCAGTACTTC. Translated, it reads CASSEQGWKETQYF.